These T cell receptor beta chains were read from a single sample in a study of T-cell memory formation after mild COVID-19. TCRdb passed the 5' RACE reads through MiXCR, listing each CDR3 protein once. The sample lists approximately 300,000 distinct CDR3 sequences; 15% to 20% were seen once. The specimen sequenced was PBMCs or a T cell subset sorted from them (not recorded which). The receptor set was obtained from a man between 18 and 29 years old who had mild COVID-19 (a few samples of this study predate the infection). Cell type and time point are not known. CDR3s include the opening cysteine and the closing phenylalanine or tryptophan. A D gene is named only where the DNA matches it firmly. Part of the rows lack a size; the others show once, few, many or a class for expanded clones.

J,V,size,D,DNA,CDR3
TRBJ2-5,TRBV12-3/TRBV12-4,NA,NA,TGTGCCAGCAGCGCGGGACAGAGGGAGACCCAGTACTTC,CASSAGQRETQYF
TRBJ1-1,TRBV6-5,NA,TRBD1,TGTGCCAGCCAGACCCGCCGGACAGGGGTTACTGAAGCTTTCTTT,CASQTRRTGVTEAFF
TRBJ2-5,TRBV10-1,NA,NA,TGCGCCAGCAGTGAGTCGGGAGGTCAAGAGACCCAGTACTTC,CASSESGGQETQYF
TRBJ2-1,TRBV7-3,NA,TRBD2,TGTGCCAGCAGCCCCTTAGCGGGGGGGCGCTCTGAGCAGTTCTTC,CASSPLAGGRSEQFF
TRBJ1-1,TRBV4-3,NA,NA,TGCGCCAGCAGCCGTGGAGGGGAGAACACTGAAGCTTTCTTT,CASSRGGENTEAFF
TRBJ2-7,TRBV5-1,NA,NA,TGCGCCAGCAGCAAGGACAGTCCCTACGAGCAGTACTTC,CASSKDSPYEQYF
TRBJ2-3,TRBV13,few,TRBD2,TGTGCCAGCAGCCCGGGGGGAGCAGATACGCAGTATTTT,CASSPGGADTQYF
TRBJ2-6,TRBV10-3,few,TRBD1,TGTGCCACCTGGGGACAGGGGTCCTCTGGGGCCAACGTCCTGACTTTC,CATWGQGSSGANVLTF
TRBJ2-5,TRBV21-1,many,NA,TGTGCCAGCAGCAAAGTTGGGCTAGCGGACCTGTACCAAGAGACCCAGTACTTC,CASSKVGLADLYQETQYF
TRBJ2-3,TRBV7-9,once,NA,TGTGCCAGCTCCGGTGGGAGCCCAGATACGCAGTATTTT,CASSGGSPDTQYF
TRBJ2-2,TRBV7-6,NA,NA,TGTGCCAGCAGCACCCGGCACACCGGGGAGCTGTTTTTT,CASSTRHTGELFF
TRBJ1-5,TRBV5-8,few,NA,TGTGCCAGCAGCTTGGCCCAGGGTGGCCAGCCCCAGCATTTT,CASSLAQGGQPQHF
TRBJ1-5,TRBV4-3,NA,NA,TGCGCCAGCAGCCAAGATAGGGGATTTCAGCCCCAGCATTTT,CASSQDRGFQPQHF
TRBJ1-1,TRBV4-2,NA,NA,TGTGCCAGCAGCCCGGTTCAGGGAAACACTGAAGCTTTCTTT,CASSPVQGNTEAFF
TRBJ2-5,TRBV28,NA,TRBD2,TGTGCCAGCAGTTCCGCGGGGGGAGCTCAAGAGACCCAGTACTTC,CASSSAGGAQETQYF
TRBJ2-3,TRBV15,NA,TRBD2,TGTGCCACCAGTGAGCGGGGCCGCGCAGATACGCAGTATTTT,CATSERGRADTQYF
TRBJ1-1,TRBV12-3/TRBV12-4,few,NA,TGTGCCAGCAGCCGCGGACGAGGGGCTTTCTTT,CASSRGRGAFF
TRBJ1-5,TRBV6-5,many,NA,TGTGCCAGCAGTTACACGCAGGTGGGACAGCCCCAGCATTTT,CASSYTQVGQPQHF
TRBJ1-1,TRBV12-3/TRBV12-4,few,NA,TGTGCCAGCAGTTTGAGTCCGGCAGGCTCTATGAACACTGAAGCTTTCTTT,CASSLSPAGSMNTEAFF
TRBJ1-1,TRBV20-1,NA,NA,TGCAGTGCTAGGGATCCCATAGGAGCTGAAGCTTTCTTT,CSARDPIGAEAFF
TRBJ1-4,TRBV7-7,NA,NA,TGTGCCAGCAGCCCAACAGCGGGAGATGAAAAACTGTTTTTT,CASSPTAGDEKLFF
TRBJ1-1,TRBV6-2/TRBV6-3,NA,NA,TGTGCCAGCAGACGGAGGGGAATGAACACTGAAGCTTTCTTT,CASRRRGMNTEAFF
TRBJ1-1,TRBV10-3,many,TRBD1,TGTGCCATCAGTGAGCCGGGACAGGGGGGCACTGAAGCTTTCTTT,CAISEPGQGGTEAFF
TRBJ2-5,TRBV29-1,many,TRBD1,TGCAGCGGACAGGGGTTGGGAGAGACCCAGTACTTC,CSGQGLGETQYF
TRBJ2-5,TRBV5-1,few,TRBD2,TGCGCCAGCAGCTTTGGCAGCGGGAAGACCCAGTACTTC,CASSFGSGKTQYF
TRBJ2-2,TRBV5-1,few,NA,TGCGCCAGCAGCTTGGTACAGACCGGGGAGCTGTTTTTT,CASSLVQTGELFF
TRBJ2-5,TRBV4-1,NA,TRBD1,TGCGCCAGCAGCCTCGGGACAGGGGGCACCCAAGAGACCCAGTACTTC,CASSLGTGGTQETQYF
TRBJ2-3,TRBV4-1,NA,NA,TGCGCCAGCAGCCAAGTTGAGGGTCCAGATACGCAGTATTTT,CASSQVEGPDTQYF
TRBJ2-1,TRBV7-3,few,TRBD2,TGTGCCAGCAGCTTACGGACTAGCGGGGAGGAGCAGTTCTTC,CASSLRTSGEEQFF
TRBJ2-5,TRBV6-5,many,NA,TGTGCCAGCAGTTACTCCGGCCCCACGGAGACCCAGTACTTC,CASSYSGPTETQYF
TRBJ2-3,TRBV7-3,NA,NA,TGTGCCAGCAGCTTAGGCGGTCACGATACGCAGTATTTT,CASSLGGHDTQYF
TRBJ2-1,TRBV11-3,few,TRBD1,TGTGCCAGCAGCATCGGGACAGGGCTGGAGACCTACAATGAGCAGTTCTTC,CASSIGTGLETYNEQFF
TRBJ1-2,TRBV27,NA,NA,TGTGCCAGCAGTTCCGGGACACCCAATAACTATGGCTACACCTTC,CASSSGTPNNYGYTF
TRBJ2-2,TRBV5-1,few,TRBD1,TGCGCCAGCAGCTTGGCCGGTGGACAGGTGTCGTTAGGCACCGGGGAGCTGTTTTTT,CASSLAGGQVSLGTGELFF
TRBJ1-5,TRBV12-3/TRBV12-4,few,NA,TGTGCCAGCAGTTTAGGACAGGTCGGTCAGCCCCAGCATTTT,CASSLGQVGQPQHF
TRBJ2-7,TRBV27,NA,NA,TGTGCCAGCAGTTTATCGGGGCTCGAGCAGTACTTC,CASSLSGLEQYF
TRBJ2-7,TRBV20-1,NA,NA,TGCAGTGCTAGCGGCGGGGGGACAGGAGTGAATGAGCAGTACTTC,CSASGGGTGVNEQYF
TRBJ2-1,TRBV4-2,few,TRBD2,TGTGCCAGCAGCCAAGAAGGCGGGAGCTCCTACAATGAGCAGTTCTTC,CASSQEGGSSYNEQFF
TRBJ2-1,TRBV6-5,NA,NA,TGTGCCAGCAGGCTTCCGGGCACCTTCTATGAGTTCTTC,CASRLPGTFYEFF
TRBJ2-3,TRBV4-1,many,NA,TGCGCCAGCAGCCAAGAAGGGGTTCCTAGCACAGATACGCAGTATTTT,CASSQEGVPSTDTQYF
TRBJ1-1,TRBV29-1,NA,NA,TGCAGCGCCTGGCCAGTGAACACTGAAGCTTTCTTT,CSAWPVNTEAFF
TRBJ2-7,TRBV5-5,NA,NA,TGTGCCAGCAGCTCCAGGGACGGGATATCGCGATGGCACGAGCAGTACTTC,CASSSRDGISRWHEQYF